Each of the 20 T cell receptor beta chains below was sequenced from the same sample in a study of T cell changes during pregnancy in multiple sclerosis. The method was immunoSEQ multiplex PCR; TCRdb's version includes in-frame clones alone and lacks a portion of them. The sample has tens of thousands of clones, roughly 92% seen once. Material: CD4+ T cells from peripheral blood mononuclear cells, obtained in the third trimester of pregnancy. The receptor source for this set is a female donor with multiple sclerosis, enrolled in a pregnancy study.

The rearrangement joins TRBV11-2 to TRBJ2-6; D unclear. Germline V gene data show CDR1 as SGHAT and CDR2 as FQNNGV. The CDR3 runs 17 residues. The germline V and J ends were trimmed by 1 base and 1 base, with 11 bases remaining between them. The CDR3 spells CASSLVAARSGANVLTF. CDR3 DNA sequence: TGTGCCAGCAGCTTAGTGGCGGCAAGATCTGGGGCCAACGTCCTGACTTTC.

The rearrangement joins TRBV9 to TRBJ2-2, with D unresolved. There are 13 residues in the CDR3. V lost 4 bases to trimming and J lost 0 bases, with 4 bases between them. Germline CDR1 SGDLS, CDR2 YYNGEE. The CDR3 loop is CASSSTNTGELFF. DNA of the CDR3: TGTGCCAGCAGCTCAACGAACACCGGGGAGCTGTTTTTT.

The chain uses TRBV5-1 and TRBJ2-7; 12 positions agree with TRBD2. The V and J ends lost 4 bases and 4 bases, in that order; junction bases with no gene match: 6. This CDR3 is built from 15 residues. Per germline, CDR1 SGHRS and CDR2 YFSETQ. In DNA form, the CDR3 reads TGCGCCAGCAGCCCGAGACTAGCGGGAGTGTACGAGCAGTACTTC. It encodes CASSPRLAGVYEQYF. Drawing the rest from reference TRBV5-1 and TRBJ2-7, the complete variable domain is KAGVTQTPRYLIKTRGQQVTLSCSPISGHRSVSWYQQTPGQGLQFLFEYFSETQRNKGNFPGRFSGRQFSNSRSEMNVSTLELGDSALYLCASSPRLAGVYEQYFGPGTRLTVT.

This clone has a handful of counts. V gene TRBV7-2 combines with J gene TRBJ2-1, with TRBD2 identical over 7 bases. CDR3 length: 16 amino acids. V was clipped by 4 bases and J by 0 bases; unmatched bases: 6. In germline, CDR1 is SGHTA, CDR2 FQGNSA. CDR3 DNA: TGTGCCAGCAGCTCCCTGGGGGGGTTCTCCTACAATGAGCAGTTCTTC. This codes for CASSSLGGFSYNEQFF.

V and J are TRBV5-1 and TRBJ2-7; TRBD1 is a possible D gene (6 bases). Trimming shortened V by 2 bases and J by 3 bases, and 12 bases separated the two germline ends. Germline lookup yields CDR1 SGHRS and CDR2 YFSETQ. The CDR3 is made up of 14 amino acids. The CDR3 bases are TGCGCCAGCAGCTTCCCCGAGACAGGCTACGAGCAGTACTTC. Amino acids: CASSFPETGYEQYF.

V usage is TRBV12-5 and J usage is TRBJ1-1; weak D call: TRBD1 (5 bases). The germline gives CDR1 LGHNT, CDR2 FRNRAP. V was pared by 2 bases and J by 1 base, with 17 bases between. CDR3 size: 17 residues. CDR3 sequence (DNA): TGTGCTAGTGGTTTGCTTACCTTTCTAGGGGAGAACACTGAAGCTTTCTTT. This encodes CASGLLTFLGENTEAFF.

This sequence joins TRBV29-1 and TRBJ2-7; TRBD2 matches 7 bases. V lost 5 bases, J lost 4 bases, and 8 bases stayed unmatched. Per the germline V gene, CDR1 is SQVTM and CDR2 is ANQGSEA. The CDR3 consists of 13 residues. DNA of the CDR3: TGCAGCGTTCTGGGGAGGGTGGGTTACGAGCAGTACTTC. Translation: CSVLGRVGYEQYF.

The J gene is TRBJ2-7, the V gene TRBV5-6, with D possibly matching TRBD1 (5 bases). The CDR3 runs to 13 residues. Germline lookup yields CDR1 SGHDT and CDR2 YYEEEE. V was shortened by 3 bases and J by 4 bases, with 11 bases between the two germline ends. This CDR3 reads CASSYYTGYEQYF. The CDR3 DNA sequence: TGTGCCAGCAGCTATTACACAGGTTACGAGCAGTACTTC.

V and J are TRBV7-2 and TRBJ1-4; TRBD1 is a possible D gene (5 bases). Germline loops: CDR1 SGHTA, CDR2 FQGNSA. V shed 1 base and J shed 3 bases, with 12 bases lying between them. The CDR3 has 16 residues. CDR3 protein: CASSLVSGMANEKLFF. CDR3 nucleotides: TGTGCCAGCAGCTTAGTTTCAGGGATGGCTAATGAAAAACTGTTTTTT.

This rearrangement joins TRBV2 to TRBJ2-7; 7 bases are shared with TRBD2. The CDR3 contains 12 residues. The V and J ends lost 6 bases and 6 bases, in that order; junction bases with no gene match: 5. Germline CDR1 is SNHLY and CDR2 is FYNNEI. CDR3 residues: CASRSGTPEQYF. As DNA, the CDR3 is TGTGCCAGCAGGAGCGGGACTCCCGAGCAGTACTTC.

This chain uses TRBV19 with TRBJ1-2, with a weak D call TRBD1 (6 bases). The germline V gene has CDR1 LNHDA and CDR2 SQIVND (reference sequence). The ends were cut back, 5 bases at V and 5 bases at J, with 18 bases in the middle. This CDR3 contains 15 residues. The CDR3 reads CASSLSGTQPYGYTF. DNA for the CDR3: TGTGCCAGTAGTTTAAGCGGGACACAACCTTATGGCTACACCTTC.

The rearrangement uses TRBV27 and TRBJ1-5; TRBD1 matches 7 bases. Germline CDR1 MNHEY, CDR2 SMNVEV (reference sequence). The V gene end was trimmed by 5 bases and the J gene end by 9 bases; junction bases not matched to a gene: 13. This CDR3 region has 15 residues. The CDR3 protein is CASSPGTDGASPQHF. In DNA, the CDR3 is TGTGCCAGCAGTCCGGGGACAGATGGGGCTTCGCCCCAGCATTTT.

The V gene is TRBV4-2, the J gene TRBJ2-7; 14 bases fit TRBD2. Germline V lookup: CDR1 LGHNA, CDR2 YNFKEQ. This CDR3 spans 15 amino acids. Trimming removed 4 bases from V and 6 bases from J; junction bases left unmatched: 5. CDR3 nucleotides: TGTGCCAGCAGCCTTACCGGACTAGCGGGAGGCGAGCAGTACTTC. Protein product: CASSLTGLAGGEQYF.

The CDR3 DNA reads as TGTGCCAGCAGCCGTTCGGGACAGAGCTACGAGCAGTACTTC. Its translation is CASSRSGQSYEQYF. The chain couples TRBV7-2 to TRBJ2-7; 7 bases match TRBD1. CDR1 is SGHTA, CDR2 FQGNSA, per germline. The CDR3 is 14 amino acids. V lost 5 bases to trimming and J lost 3 bases; unmatched junction nucleotides: 7.

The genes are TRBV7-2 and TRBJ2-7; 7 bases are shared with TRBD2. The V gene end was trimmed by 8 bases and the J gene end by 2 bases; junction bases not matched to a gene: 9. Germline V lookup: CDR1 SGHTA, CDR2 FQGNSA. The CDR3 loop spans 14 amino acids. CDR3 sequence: CASRRQRGTYEQYF. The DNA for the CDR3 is TGTGCCAGCCGACGGCAGCGGGGAACCTACGAGCAGTACTTC.

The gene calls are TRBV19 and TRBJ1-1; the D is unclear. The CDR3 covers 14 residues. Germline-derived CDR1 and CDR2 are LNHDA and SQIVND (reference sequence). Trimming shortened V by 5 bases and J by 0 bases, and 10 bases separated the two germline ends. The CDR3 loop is CASSLGLLNTEAFF. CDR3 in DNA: TGTGCCAGTAGTCTCGGACTGTTGAACACTGAAGCTTTCTTT. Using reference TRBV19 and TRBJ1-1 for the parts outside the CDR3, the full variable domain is DGGITQSPKYLFRKEGQNVTLSCEQNLNHDAMYWYRQDPGQGLRLIYYSQIVNDFQKGDIAEGYSVSREKKESFPLTVTSAQKNPTAFYLCASSLGLLNTEAFFGQGTRLTVV.

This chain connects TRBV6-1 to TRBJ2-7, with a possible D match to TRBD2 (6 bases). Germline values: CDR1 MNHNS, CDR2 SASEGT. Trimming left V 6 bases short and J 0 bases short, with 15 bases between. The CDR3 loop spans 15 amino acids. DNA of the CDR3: TGTGCCAGCAGGAACAGCGGGCGTAGCTCCTACGAGCAGTACTTC. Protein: CASRNSGRSSYEQYF.

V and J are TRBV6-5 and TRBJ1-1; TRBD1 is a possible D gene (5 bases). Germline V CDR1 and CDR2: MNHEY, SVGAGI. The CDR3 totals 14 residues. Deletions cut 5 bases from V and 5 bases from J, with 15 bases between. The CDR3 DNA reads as TGTGCCAGCAGTCGCTCATCTCAGGGTACTGAAGCTTTCTTT. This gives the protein CASSRSSQGTEAFF.

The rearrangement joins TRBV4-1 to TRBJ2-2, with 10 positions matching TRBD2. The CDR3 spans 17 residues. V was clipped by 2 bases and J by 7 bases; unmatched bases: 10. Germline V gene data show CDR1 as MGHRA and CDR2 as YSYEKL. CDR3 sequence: CASSQLLAGLPGGELFF. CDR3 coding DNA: TGCGCCAGCAGCCAACTACTAGCGGGACTACCTGGCGGGGAGCTGTTTTTT.

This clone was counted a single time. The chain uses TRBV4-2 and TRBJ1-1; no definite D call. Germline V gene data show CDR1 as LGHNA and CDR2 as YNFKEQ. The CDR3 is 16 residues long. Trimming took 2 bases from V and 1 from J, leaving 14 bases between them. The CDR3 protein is CASSQTDTGWNTEAFF. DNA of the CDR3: TGTGCCAGCAGCCAAACTGACACGGGATGGAACACTGAAGCTTTCTTT.